One and the same sample provided the 18 T cell receptor beta chains below, sequenced in a study of T cell responses to AZD1222 COVID-19 vaccine. TCRdb's table, derived via immunoSEQ multiplex PCR, lists solely in-frame clones and lacks some. This table has under 90,000 clones, 83% appearing once. Sequencing was performed on peripheral blood, taken 28 days after the second AZD1222 dose. Receptors originate from an adult who received the AZD1222 COVID-19 vaccine.

The rearrangement uses TRBV11-2 and TRBJ1-2, with D tentatively TRBD1 (6 bases). V was cut by 4 bases and J by 4 bases, with 10 bases left in between. There are 13 residues in the CDR3. The germline CDR1 and CDR2 sequences are SGHAT and FQNNGV. The CDR3 loop is CASSSGATYGYTF. The DNA for the CDR3 is TGTGCCAGCAGCTCGGGGGCGACCTATGGCTACACCTTC.

In DNA, the CDR3 is TGTGCCAGCAGCTTAGACTCCGGCGCCACCGGGGAGCTGTTTTTT. The encoded protein is CASSLDSGATGELFF. The chain couples TRBV7-3 to TRBJ2-2; D is ambiguous. V shed 2 bases and J shed 4 bases, with 11 bases lying between them. This CDR3 has 15 residues. Germline lookup yields CDR1 SGHTA and CDR2 FQGTGA.

The rearrangement links TRBV5-6 to TRBJ1-1; D call uncertain. Trimming cost V 0 bases and J 2 bases, with 14 bases left between them. Looked up from germline, CDR1 is SGHDT and CDR2 is YYEEEE. The CDR3 covers 16 residues. CDR3 in amino acids: CASSLVISGLNTEAFF. The CDR3, as DNA: TGTGCCAGCAGCTTGGTGATTTCCGGGCTCAACACTGAAGCTTTCTTT.

The V gene is TRBV19, the J gene TRBJ2-7, with D unclear. The CDR3 is 12 residues long. The V gene lost 6 bases and the J gene lost 3 bases, with 9 bases spanning the gap. Germline loops: CDR1 LNHDA, CDR2 SQIVND (reference sequence). The CDR3 DNA reads as TGTGCCAGTAGGGGCAGCAGCTACGAGCAGTACTTC. Translation gives CASRGSSYEQYF.

This chain uses TRBV5-1 with TRBJ2-2; 9 bases match TRBD1. Germline V CDR1 and CDR2: SGHRS, YFSETQ. With V trimmed by 4 bases and J by 4 bases, 5 bases remained unmatched. CDR3 length equals 15 residues. The CDR3 bases are TGCGCCAGCAGCGCCAGACAGGGGGTCACCGGGGAGCTGTTTTTT. This codes for CASSARQGVTGELFF.

This clone was counted once. The V and J genes are TRBV5-6 and TRBJ2-7; D assignment may be TRBD1 or TRBD2 (5 bases each). CDR1 SGHDT and CDR2 YYEEEE come from the germline V gene. The V gene lost 4 bases and the J gene lost 0 bases, with 14 bases spanning the gap. The CDR3 extends over 15 amino acids. DNA of the CDR3: TGTGCCAGCAGCCCGGGACCGGTCCCCTCCTACGAGCAGTACTTC. Its protein product is CASSPGPVPSYEQYF. Based on the CDR3 plus reference TRBV5-6 and TRBJ2-7, the full variable domain is DAGVTQSPTHLIKTRGQQVTLRCSPKSGHDTVSWYQQALGQGPQFIFQYYEEEERQRGNFPDRFSGHQFPNYSSELNVNALLLGDSALYLCASSPGPVPSYEQYFGPGTRLTVT.

The sample holds a few counts of this clone. The chain recombines TRBV19 with TRBJ2-1; D call uncertain. Trimming took 10 bases from V and 0 from J, leaving 10 bases between them. This CDR3 is 13 amino acids long. CDR1 and CDR2 from the germline V gene are LNHDA and SQIVND (reference sequence). The CDR3 protein is CATRASSYNEQFF. The CDR3 DNA follows: TGTGCCACCCGAGCTAGCTCCTACAATGAGCAGTTCTTC.

The genes are TRBV28 and TRBJ1-5, with D possibly matching TRBD1 (5 bases). CDR1 is MDHEN and CDR2 is SYDVKM in the germline V gene. The CDR3 runs to 13 residues. The ends were cut back, 3 bases at V and 5 bases at J, with 8 bases in the middle. The CDR3 bases are TGTGCCAGCAGTTTGGTAGGGGATCAGCCCCAGCATTTT. Encoded protein: CASSLVGDQPQHF.

The DNA of the CDR3 is TGTGCCAGCAGCTTAGCCGCGGGAGGAGGGAGCTCCTACGAGCAGTACTTC. Translated, it gives CASSLAAGGGSSYEQYF. The chain uses TRBV7-2 and TRBJ2-7, with TRBD2 identical over 8 bases. V was pared by 0 bases and J by 0 bases, with 7 bases of the junction left unmatched. Germline V CDR1 and CDR2: SGHTA, FQGNSA. This CDR3 is built from 17 residues.

The V gene is TRBV3-1 (or the pseudogene TRBV3-2), the J gene TRBJ2-5, with 8 positions matching TRBD1. V lost 0 bases, J lost 1 base, and 7 bases stayed unmatched. Germline V gene lookup returns CDR1 LGHDT and CDR2 YNNKEL (reference sequence). The CDR3 is made up of 17 amino acids. Here the CDR3 reads CASSQDLTGALQETQYF. The CDR3 DNA is TGTGCCAGCAGCCAAGATTTGACAGGGGCCCTCCAAGAGACCCAGTACTTC.

The chain joins TRBV19 to TRBJ2-5; a possible D gene is TRBD2 (5 bases). The CDR3 extends over 12 amino acids. Trimming pared 8 bases from V and 7 bases from J, leaving 14 bases between. Germline loops: CDR1 LNHDA, CDR2 SQIVND (reference sequence). The CDR3 nucleotides are TGTGCCAGTTTCGGGGTCCGGTGGACCCAGTACTTC. Translated: CASFGVRWTQYF.

This chain links TRBV6-2 or TRBV6-3 with TRBJ1-1, with TRBD1 matching 9 bases. This CDR3 has 14 amino acids. Germline values: CDR1 MNHEY, CDR2 SVGEGT. Germline trimming cut 5 bases from V and 5 bases from J; bases unmatched to any gene: 6. Here the CDR3 reads CASSQDRGRTEAFF. The CDR3 DNA follows: TGTGCCAGCAGTCAGGACAGGGGCCGAACTGAAGCTTTCTTT.

The chain uses TRBV4-2 and TRBJ2-1; 12 bases map to TRBD2. The germline gives CDR1 LGHNA, CDR2 YNFKEQ. CDR3 length: 21 residues. V shed 1 base, J shed 8 bases, and the junction held 21 bases outside the gene matches. The CDR3 DNA sequence: TGTGCCAGCAGCCAAGTGGTGGCAGGGATGGGACTAGCGGGCCGGGGGCATGAGCAGTTCTTC. Protein sequence: CASSQVVAGMGLAGRGHEQFF.

This clone has more than one count but fewer than ten. This rearrangement joins TRBV30 to TRBJ2-7, with D unresolved. V was trimmed by 5 bases and J by 1 base, leaving 9 bases between them. The germline V gene has CDR1 GTSNPN and CDR2 SVGIG (reference sequence). CDR3 size: 12 residues. The CDR3 DNA follows: TGTGCCTGGGGCCTGGGGTCCTACGAGCAGTACTTC. Its protein product is CAWGLGSYEQYF.

This clone showed up just a few times. The chain carries TRBV4-3 and TRBJ2-2; D is perhaps TRBD2 (6 bases). This CDR3 has 14 residues. The V and J ends lost 4 bases and 4 bases respectively, with 10 bases between them. Germline lookup yields CDR1 LGHNA and CDR2 YSLEER. The CDR3: CASSLGGFTGELFF. For the CDR3, the DNA is TGCGCCAGCAGCCTTGGGGGGTTCACCGGGGAGCTGTTTTTT.

V is TRBV19 and J is TRBJ2-2; D is unclear. The CDR3 contains 16 residues. CDR1 and CDR2 (germline): LNHDA, SQIVND (reference sequence). V was shortened by 8 bases and J by 1 base, with 17 bases between the two germline ends. CDR3 DNA: TGTGCCAGTGCGAACGAGGCTGGATTGAACACCGGGGAGCTGTTTTTT. Translating it yields CASANEAGLNTGELFF.

The chain combines TRBV30 with TRBJ2-3; a weak D match, TRBD1 (6 bases). Germline V CDR1 and CDR2: GTSNPN, SVGIG (reference sequence). The length of the CDR3 is 12 residues. V was shortened by 1 base and J by 6 bases, with 8 bases between the two germline ends. The CDR3 loop is CAWSGGRDTQYF. CDR3 nucleotide sequence: TGTGCCTGGAGTGGGGGGCGGGATACGCAGTATTTT.

V and J are TRBV4-2 and TRBJ2-3; D may be TRBD2 (5 bases). This CDR3 spans 16 amino acids. The V end was cut by 0 bases, the J end by 2 bases, with 12 bases between. Germline V CDR1 and CDR2: LGHNA, YNFKEQ. CDR3 in amino acids: CASSQEAADSTDTQYF. The CDR3 nucleotides are TGTGCCAGCAGCCAAGAAGCGGCTGACTCCACAGATACGCAGTATTTT.